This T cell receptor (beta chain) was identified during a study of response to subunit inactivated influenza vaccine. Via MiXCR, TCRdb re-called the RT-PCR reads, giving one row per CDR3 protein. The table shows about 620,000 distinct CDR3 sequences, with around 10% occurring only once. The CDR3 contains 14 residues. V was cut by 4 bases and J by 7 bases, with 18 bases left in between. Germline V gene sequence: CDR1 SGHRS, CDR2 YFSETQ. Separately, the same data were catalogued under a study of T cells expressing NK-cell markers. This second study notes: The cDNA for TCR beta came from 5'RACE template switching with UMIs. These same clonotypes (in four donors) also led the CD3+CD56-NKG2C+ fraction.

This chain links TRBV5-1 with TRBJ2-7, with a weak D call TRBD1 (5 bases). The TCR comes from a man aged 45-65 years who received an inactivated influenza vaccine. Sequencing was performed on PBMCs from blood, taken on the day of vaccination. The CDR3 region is CASSGKSRDGEQYF. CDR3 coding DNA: TGCGCCAGCAGCGGCAAATCCAGGGATGGGGAGCAGTACTTC.